Below, 16 T cell receptor beta chains from the same sample are listed, as sequenced in a study of cytomegalovirus exposure and HLA in healthy donors. Method: immunoSEQ multiplex PCR; TCRdb's copy keeps in-frame clones and lacks some. Among tens of thousands of clones listed, 90% were seen once. Sequences were obtained from PBMCs. The receptors here all came from a man aged 18 to 35 in good health and CMV-seronegative.

This chain uses TRBV6-5 with TRBJ2-7; D may be TRBD1 (6 bases). V was clipped by 6 bases and J by 3 bases, with 15 bases between them. CDR1 and CDR2 from the germline V gene are MNHEY and SVGAGI. This CDR3 comprises 14 residues. CDR3 region: CASRNLDSIYEQYF. The CDR3 coding sequence is TGTGCCAGCAGAAACCTGGACAGCATCTACGAGCAGTACTTC.

The rearrangement uses TRBV27 and TRBJ2-1; 8 bases agree with TRBD2. The CDR3 sequence is 15 residues long. The junction had 2 bases not matched to a gene; V was cut back by 3 bases and J by 1 base. Germline values: CDR1 MNHEY, CDR2 SMNVEV (reference sequence). The CDR3 bases are TGTGCCAGCAGTTTGTCGGGAGGGTCCTACAATGAGCAGTTCTTC. It yields the protein CASSLSGGSYNEQFF.

This clone was observed a few times. The gene calls are TRBV19 and TRBJ2-1; TRBD2 agrees at 8 bases. CDR3 length: 16 amino acids. V shed 5 bases and J 8 bases; nucleotides not matched to a gene: 14. Germline loops: CDR1 LNHDA, CDR2 SQIVND (reference sequence). In nucleotides, the CDR3 is TGTGCCAGTAGTGTGTACGGGACTAGAGCTGCGGATGAGCAGTTCTTC. It codes for CASSVYGTRAADEQFF.

The genes are TRBV18 and TRBJ1-1; no firm D call. This CDR3 spans 16 amino acids. V gave up 3 bases and J gave up 7 bases, with 21 bases separating them. CDR1 and CDR2 (germline): KGHSH, LQKENI. The CDR3 region has the DNA TGTGCCAGCTCACCTACCGTTGATGTCGCGCGGGGTGAAGCTTTCTTT. Its protein product is CASSPTVDVARGEAFF.

The chain carries TRBV28 and TRBJ2-1, with 7 bases identical to TRBD2. With V trimmed by 7 bases and J by 8 bases, 14 bases remained unmatched. This CDR3 comprises 15 residues. Germline CDR1 MDHEN, CDR2 SYDVKM. DNA of the CDR3: TGTGCCAGCACCCACCTCGGGGAGGGGCAGGATGAGCAGTTCTTC. It encodes CASTHLGEGQDEQFF.

The V gene is TRBV7-2, the J gene TRBJ2-2; 9 nucleotides line up with TRBD1. CDR1 is SGHTA, CDR2 FQGNSA, per germline. V shed 5 bases and J 9 bases; nucleotides not matched to a gene: 10. CDR3 length: 15 residues. The CDR3 spells CASSLVPGQGWELFF. The CDR3 coding sequence is TGTGCCAGCAGCCTAGTCCCGGGACAGGGTTGGGAGCTGTTTTTT.

The V and J genes are TRBV5-1 and TRBJ2-1, with 9 bases identical to TRBD2. The V gene end was trimmed by 4 bases and the J gene end by 8 bases; junction bases not matched to a gene: 7. Germline-derived CDR1 and CDR2 are SGHRS and YFSETQ. This CDR3 has 14 residues. CDR3: CASSMGLALDEQFF. The CDR3 DNA reads as TGCGCCAGCAGCATGGGACTAGCCCTCGATGAGCAGTTCTTC. Complete variable domain (other parts from reference TRBV5-1 and TRBJ2-1): KAGVTQTPRYLIKTRGQQVTLSCSPISGHRSVSWYQQTPGQGLQFLFEYFSETQRNKGNFPGRFSGRQFSNSRSEMNVSTLELGDSALYLCASSMGLALDEQFFGPGTRLTVL.

The chain combines TRBV11-2 with TRBJ2-7; 8 bases match TRBD1. The V gene's germline CDR1 is SGHAT and CDR2 FQNNGV. V was clipped by 5 bases and J by 4 bases; unmatched bases: 10. The CDR3 consists of 15 residues. The CDR3: CASSQSPGGWYEQYF. The CDR3 DNA follows: TGTGCCAGCAGCCAATCTCCAGGGGGCTGGTACGAGCAGTACTTC.

This chain links TRBV19 with TRBJ2-5; a possible D gene is TRBD1 (6 bases). Per germline, CDR1 LNHDA and CDR2 SQIVND (reference sequence). Trimming cost V 3 bases and J 13 bases, with 18 bases left between them. The CDR3 length is 13 residues. CDR3 residues: CASSISEGTPMYF. CDR3 nucleotide sequence: TGTGCCAGTAGTATTTCAGAGGGGACACCGATGTACTTC. The variable domain in full, completed from reference TRBV19 and TRBJ2-5, reads DGGITQSPKYLFRKEGQNVTLSCEQNLNHDAMYWYRQDPGQGLRLIYYSQIVNDFQKGDIAEGYSVSREKKESFPLTVTSAQKNPTAFYLCASSISEGTPMYFGPGTRLLVL.

This chain links TRBV7-8 with TRBJ1-4; D gene unclear. V lost 2 bases to trimming and J lost 11 bases, with 12 bases between them. This CDR3 region has 13 residues. The V gene's germline CDR1 is SGHVS and CDR2 FQNEAQ. Here the CDR3 DNA reads TGTGCCAGCAGCTTATCCATCGGGGTGAAACTGTTTTTT. It specifies CASSLSIGVKLFF.

This chain connects TRBV10-3 to TRBJ2-5; no clear D gene. Trimming took off 3 bases at V and 5 bases at J, with 13 bases between the two ends. Germline V gene data show CDR1 as ENHRY and CDR2 as SYGVKD. The CDR3 runs 14 residues. CDR3 loop: CAISDGPGQETQYF. CDR3 DNA sequence: TGTGCCATCAGTGATGGGCCCGGCCAGGAGACCCAGTACTTC.

The V and J genes are TRBV30 and TRBJ2-7, with D uncertain. This CDR3 region has 14 residues. Germline V gives CDR1 GTSNPN, CDR2 SVGIG (reference sequence). The V and J ends lost 2 bases and 0 bases respectively, with 11 bases between them. The CDR3 region is CAWSLGATSYEQYF. The CDR3 DNA reads TGTGCCTGGAGTCTAGGCGCGACCTCCTACGAGCAGTACTTC.

The count of this clone is one. In nucleotides, the CDR3 is TGTGCCAGCAGCTTAGGAGGCAGCAGAGACACTGAAGCTTTCTTT. Its translation is CASSLGGSRDTEAFF. V gene TRBV11-3 combines with J gene TRBJ1-1; no clear D. CDR1 is SGHNT and CDR2 is YENEEA in the germline V gene. The germline V and J ends were trimmed by 1 base and 3 bases, with 12 bases remaining between them. The CDR3 covers 15 residues.

The V and J genes are TRBV19 and TRBJ1-2; 9 bases match TRBD1. The V gene end was trimmed by 7 bases and the J gene end by 2 bases; junction bases not matched to a gene: 5. The germline V gene encodes CDR1 LNHDA and CDR2 SQIVND (reference sequence). The CDR3 runs to 14 residues. The CDR3 DNA is TGTGCCAGTATTCCCGGGACAGGGAACTATGGCTACACCTTC. Protein product: CASIPGTGNYGYTF. The full variable domain, in which reference TRBV19 and TRBJ1-2 provide the parts outside the CDR3, is DGGITQSPKYLFRKEGQNVTLSCEQNLNHDAMYWYRQDPGQGLRLIYYSQIVNDFQKGDIAEGYSVSREKKESFPLTVTSAQKNPTAFYLCASIPGTGNYGYTFGSGTRLTVV.

This clone was detected once. This chain joins TRBV30 and TRBJ2-7; D might be TRBD1 (6 bases). The CDR3 is 13 amino acids. With 5 bases removed from V and 2 bases from J, the gap between germline ends came to 13 bases. Germline-derived CDR1 and CDR2 are GTSNPN and SVGIG (reference sequence). The CDR3 loop reads CAWQSGTPYEQYF. Here the CDR3 DNA reads TGTGCCTGGCAATCCGGGACACCCTACGAGCAGTACTTC.

This clone was seen only once. The V and J genes are TRBV6-1 and TRBJ2-5, with TRBD1 matching 8 bases. CDR3 length: 18 amino acids. Germline assignment: CDR1 MNHNS and CDR2 SASEGT. V was clipped by 6 bases and J by 1 base; unmatched bases: 16. CDR3 DNA sequence: TGTGCCAGCAGCGAACCCACCGGGACAGGACGTCCCCAAGAGACCCAGTACTTC. This sequence encodes CASSEPTGTGRPQETQYF.